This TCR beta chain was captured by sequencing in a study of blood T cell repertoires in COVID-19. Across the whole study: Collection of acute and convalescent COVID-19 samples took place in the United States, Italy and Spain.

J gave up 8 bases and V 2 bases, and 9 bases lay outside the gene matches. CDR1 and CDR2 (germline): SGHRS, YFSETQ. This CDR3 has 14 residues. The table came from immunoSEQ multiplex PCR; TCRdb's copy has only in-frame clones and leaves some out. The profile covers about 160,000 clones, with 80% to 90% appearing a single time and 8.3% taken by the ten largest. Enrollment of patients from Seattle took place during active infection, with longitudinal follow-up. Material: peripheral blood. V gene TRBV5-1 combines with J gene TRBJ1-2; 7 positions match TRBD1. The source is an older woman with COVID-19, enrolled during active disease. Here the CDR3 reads CASSFGTAVIGYTF. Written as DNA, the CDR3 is TGCGCCAGCAGCTTCGGGACAGCCGTTATCGGCTACACCTTC.